These 28 T cell receptor beta chains were sequenced from one sample in a study of blood T cell repertoires in COVID-19 (dated by TCRdb to the early 2020s). To prepare the library, the immunoSEQ multiplex PCR assay was applied. This is the immuneACCESS table as TCRdb keeps it, with only in-frame sequences that have V and J called. A part of the clones is gone; compared with another copy, unresolved V genes explain less than half, and the rest is unexplained. The sample table contains about 270,000 clones; only one count was recorded for 75% to 90% of them. The top ten constitute 13% of the sample. Material: peripheral blood. These receptors were collected from a woman between 65 and 79 years old with COVID-19, enrolled during active disease.

The V gene is TRBV7-2, the J gene TRBJ1-2; D perhaps matches TRBD1 (5 bases). V was clipped by 1 base and J by 2 bases, with 8 bases between them. This CDR3 comprises 14 residues. CDR1 SGHTA and CDR2 FQGNSA come from the germline V gene. Written as DNA, the CDR3 is TGTGCCAGCAGCTTAGAAGCAGGGAACTATGGCTACACCTTC. Translation: CASSLEAGNYGYTF.

This clone was recorded only once. The rearrangement links TRBV4-1 to TRBJ2-3; 11 positions match TRBD2. CDR1 and CDR2 (germline): MGHRA, YSYEKL. After removal of 3 bases from V and 6 bases from J, the junction contained 14 bases not matched to a gene. This CDR3 spans 18 amino acids. The CDR3 here is CASSHLGTSGSYDDTQYF. CDR3 coding DNA: TGCGCCAGCAGCCACCTCGGGACTAGCGGATCGTACGACGATACGCAGTATTTT.

V gene TRBV2 combines with J gene TRBJ1-5; no reliable D call. CDR1 SNHLY and CDR2 FYNNEI come from the germline V gene. Trimming removed 6 bases at V and 7 bases at J, with 10 bases between. The CDR3 has 12 residues. CDR3 residues: CASRGEVQPQHF. The CDR3 bases are TGTGCCAGCAGGGGAGAGGTGCAGCCCCAGCATTTT.

The gene calls are TRBV19 and TRBJ2-7; TRBD1 matches 9 bases. The CDR3 runs 15 residues. The trim removed 5 bases at V and 1 base at J, leaving 6 bases unmatched. Germline CDR1 and CDR2: LNHDA and SQIVND (reference sequence). The CDR3 DNA follows: TGTGCCAGTAGTCCCCGGACAGGGGAATCCTACGAGCAGTACTTC. Its protein product is CASSPRTGESYEQYF.

The rearrangement links TRBV6-1 to TRBJ1-5; 9 bases agree with TRBD1. This CDR3 region has 13 residues. Germline values: CDR1 MNHNS, CDR2 SASEGT. V lost 2 bases to trimming and J lost 16 bases; unmatched junction nucleotides: 9. CDR3 sequence: CASSESTRTGVHF. The CDR3 coding sequence is TGTGCCAGCAGTGAATCCACCCGGACAGGGGTACATTTT.

This clone appeared a few times. The genes are TRBV5-4 and TRBJ2-7, with TRBD2 identical over 8 bases. Trimming cost V 0 bases and J 2 bases; bases outside gene matches: 4. The germline V gene has CDR1 SGHNT and CDR2 YYREEE (reference sequence). The CDR3 runs 15 residues. CDR3 residues: CASSLGGGPTYEQYF. The CDR3 coding sequence is TGTGCCAGCAGCTTGGGCGGGGGGCCGACCTACGAGCAGTACTTC.

This rearrangement joins TRBV6-2 or TRBV6-3 to TRBJ1-2; 8 bases map to TRBD1. J was trimmed by 2 bases and V by 6 bases; bases with no gene match: 8. This CDR3 has 15 amino acids. The germline V gene has CDR1 MNHEY and CDR2 SVGEGT. CDR3 bases: TGTGCCAGCAGCCAGACCAGGGGGCTCAACTATGGCTACACCTTC. Residues: CASSQTRGLNYGYTF.

The J gene is TRBJ1-3, the V gene TRBV7-3; tentatively, D is TRBD1 (5 bases). Trimming removed 5 bases at V and 2 bases at J, with 13 bases between. Germline V gene sequence: CDR1 SGHTA, CDR2 FQGTGA. This CDR3 has 15 amino acids. CDR3 sequence: CASSPWTLTGNTIYF. As DNA, the CDR3 is TGTGCCAGCAGCCCATGGACATTGACTGGAAACACCATATATTTT.

This chain joins TRBV6-4 and TRBJ1-6, with D possibly matching TRBD1 (5 bases). CDR3 length: 20 amino acids. Germline V gene lookup returns CDR1 MRHNA and CDR2 SNTAGT. Trimming shortened V by 1 base and J by 3 bases, and 22 bases separated the two germline ends. CDR3 in DNA: TGTGCCAGCAGTGACTTCGGGGGGTCGCAAAAGACCTTCTATAATTCACCCCTCCACTTT. Translation gives CASSDFGGSQKTFYNSPLHF.

The chain couples TRBV7-7 to TRBJ2-2; 11 bases line up with TRBD1. From germline, CDR1 is SSHAT and CDR2 FNYEAQ (reference sequence). The CDR3 contains 14 residues. The V gene end was trimmed by 4 bases and the J gene end by 7 bases; junction bases not matched to a gene: 2. The CDR3 sequence is CASSSGQGGGELFF. For the CDR3, the DNA is TGTGCCAGCAGCTCGGGACAGGGGGGCGGGGAGCTGTTTTTT.

This clone is medium-sized by share. The chain links TRBV6-2 or TRBV6-3 to TRBJ2-1; TRBD2 matches 8 bases. The V segment lost 2 bases and the J segment 0 bases; nucleotides outside the gene matches: 3. This CDR3 region has 16 residues. Germline V gene data show CDR1 as MNHEY and CDR2 as SVGEGT. The CDR3 region is CASSYAGGSSYNEQFF. The CDR3 DNA is TGTGCCAGCAGTTACGCGGGGGGTAGCTCCTACAATGAGCAGTTCTTC.

The chain is built from TRBV2 and TRBJ1-3; D gene uncertain. Trimming pared 8 bases from V and 0 bases from J, leaving 14 bases between. Germline CDR1 is SNHLY and CDR2 is FYNNEI. This CDR3 has 15 amino acids. The CDR3 here is CASGGGGFSGNTIYF. The CDR3 DNA is TGTGCCAGCGGAGGTGGAGGGTTCTCTGGAAACACCATATATTTT.

This chain links TRBV30 with TRBJ2-7; the match to TRBD1 covers 7 bases. V trimming: 2 bases; J trimming: 1 base; junction bases outside the gene matches: 2. CDR3 length: 13 residues. Germline values: CDR1 GTSNPN, CDR2 SVGIG (reference sequence). This chain's CDR3 is CAWSTGQSYEQYF. The CDR3 DNA reads TGTGCCTGGAGTACGGGACAGTCCTACGAGCAGTACTTC.

This clone was picked up a small number of times. Other DNA sequences in this specimen translate into the identical CDR3. The rearrangement joins TRBV19 to TRBJ1-5, with TRBD1 matching over 9 bases. This CDR3 is built from 14 residues. The germline CDR1 and CDR2 sequences are LNHDA and SQIVND (reference sequence). The V segment lost 5 bases and the J segment 4 bases; nucleotides outside the gene matches: 3. In DNA form, the CDR3 reads TGTGCCAGTAGTCTAGGACAGGGGAATCAGCCCCAGCATTTT. Residues: CASSLGQGNQPQHF.

V and J are TRBV5-6 and TRBJ1-1, with D perhaps matching TRBD1 (5 bases). CDR3 size: 14 residues. Looked up from germline, CDR1 is SGHDT and CDR2 is YYEEEE. The V and J ends lost 2 bases and 6 bases respectively, with 14 bases between them. CDR3 nucleotide sequence: TGTGCCAGCAGCTTTTCGATTGTAGGGGCTGAAGCTTTCTTT. Amino acid sequence: CASSFSIVGAEAFF.

V usage is TRBV24-1 and J usage is TRBJ2-5; tentatively, D is TRBD2 (6 bases). CDR3 length: 15 amino acids. Germline V gene data show CDR1 as KGHDR and CDR2 as SFDVKD. V was cut by 4 bases and J by 4 bases, with 15 bases left in between. DNA for the CDR3: TGTGCCACCAGTGACCCATCGGGGGATGGAGAGACCCAGTACTTC. Amino acids: CATSDPSGDGETQYF.

This sequence joins TRBV19 and TRBJ2-2, with 9 bases matching TRBD1. Germline CDR1 reads LNHDA; CDR2 reads SQIVND (reference sequence). Unmatched junction bases numbered 4, after V lost 3 bases and J lost 5 bases. The CDR3 consists of 15 residues. The CDR3: CASSISTGGTGELFF. CDR3 nucleotide sequence: TGTGCCAGTAGTATTTCGACAGGGGGGACCGGGGAGCTGTTTTTT.

The V gene is TRBV7-2, the J gene TRBJ2-3, with 9 positions matching TRBD2. The V gene end was trimmed by 1 base and the J gene end by 5 bases; junction bases not matched to a gene: 7. The germline V gene encodes CDR1 SGHTA and CDR2 FQGNSA. The CDR3 runs to 16 residues. CDR3 sequence: CASSLGAGGPIDTQYF. CDR3 nucleotide sequence: TGTGCCAGCAGCTTAGGGGCGGGGGGGCCGATAGATACGCAGTATTTT.

V usage is TRBV27 and J usage is TRBJ2-1; a weak D match, TRBD2 (5 bases). This CDR3 is built from 15 residues. CDR1 MNHEY and CDR2 SMNVEV come from the germline V gene (reference sequence). Trimming removed 0 bases from V and 9 bases from J, with 15 bases in between. Written as DNA, the CDR3 is TGTGCCAGCAGTTTATCAGGACTCGGGAAGGGTGAGCAGTTCTTC. As protein: CASSLSGLGKGEQFF.

The chain employs TRBV5-1 and TRBJ2-2, with D perhaps matching TRBD1 (6 bases). CDR3 length equals 15 residues. Germline assignment: CDR1 SGHRS and CDR2 YFSETQ. V was clipped by 0 bases and J by 4 bases, with 10 bases between them. The CDR3 spells CASSLGGLGTGELFF. CDR3 sequence (DNA): TGCGCCAGCAGCTTGGGGGGGCTAGGCACCGGGGAGCTGTTTTTT.

The rearrangement links TRBV5-6 to TRBJ1-5; no clear D. V shed 4 bases and J shed 0 bases, with 11 bases lying between them. This CDR3 has 15 amino acids. Germline V gives CDR1 SGHDT, CDR2 YYEEEE. The CDR3 DNA is TGTGCCAGCAGCAGCCTAAGAAATAGCAATCAGCCCCAGCATTTT. Amino acids: CASSSLRNSNQPQHF.

CDR3 DNA sequence: TGCGCCAGCAGTGGACATTTGGGCCCGAACACCGGGGAGCTGTTTTTT. Amino acid sequence: CASSGHLGPNTGELFF. This sequence joins TRBV5-1 and TRBJ2-2; a weak D match, TRBD1 (5 bases). With 5 bases removed from V and 0 bases from J, the gap between germline ends came to 14 bases. The germline CDR1 and CDR2 sequences are SGHRS and YFSETQ. The CDR3 totals 16 residues.

This clone came up once. The V and J genes are TRBV19 and TRBJ1-6; possibly TRBD1 for D (5 bases). Trimming shortened V by 6 bases and J by 6 bases, and 12 bases separated the two germline ends. CDR3 length equals 14 residues. CDR1 LNHDA and CDR2 SQIVND come from the germline V gene (reference sequence). The CDR3 sequence: CASRQGGSNSPLHF. The CDR3 nucleotides read TGTGCCAGTAGGCAGGGTGGTTCTAATTCACCCCTCCACTTT.

The gene calls are TRBV27 and TRBJ2-1; 11 bases map to TRBD2. From germline, CDR1 is MNHEY and CDR2 SMNVEV (reference sequence). There are 17 residues in the CDR3. J was trimmed by 8 bases and V by 6 bases; bases with no gene match: 15. DNA for the CDR3: TGTGCCAGCAGAGAGGGACTAGCGGTGAGGGTAAGCGATGAGCAGTTCTTC. Translating gives CASREGLAVRVSDEQFF.

The CDR3 DNA reads TGTGCCAGCAGCTTAAACGGGAAAAACATTCAGTACTTC. It codes for CASSLNGKNIQYF. The V gene is TRBV7-8, the J gene TRBJ2-4; D call uncertain. Per germline, CDR1 SGHVS and CDR2 FQNEAQ. Trimming shortened V by 2 bases and J by 4 bases, and 6 bases separated the two germline ends. The CDR3 runs to 13 residues.

The chain recombines TRBV4-3 with TRBJ1-3; TRBD1 matches 9 bases. In germline, CDR1 is LGHNA, CDR2 YSLEER. CDR3 length equals 15 residues. V lost 3 bases, J lost 2 bases, and 2 bases stayed unmatched. The CDR3 DNA sequence: TGCGCCAGCAGCCAGGGGACAGGGACTGGAAACACCATATATTTT. It specifies CASSQGTGTGNTIYF.

This clone was detected only once. J is TRBJ2-2 and V is TRBV7-8; TRBD2 matches 7 bases. The germline CDR1 and CDR2 sequences are SGHVS and FQNEAQ. The CDR3 contains 15 residues. V trimming: 2 bases; J trimming: 4 bases; junction bases outside the gene matches: 4. Written as DNA, the CDR3 is TGTGCCAGCAGCTTAAGCAGGGAGGGCACCGGGGAGCTGTTTTTT. This translates into CASSLSREGTGELFF. Full variable domain (rest looked up from reference TRBV7-8 and TRBJ2-2): GAGVSQSPRYKVAKRGQDVALRCDPISGHVSLFWYQQALGQGPEFLTYFQNEAQLDKSGLPSDRFFAERPEGSVSTLKIQRTQQEDSAVYLCASSLSREGTGELFFGEGSRLTVL.

The chain employs TRBV19 and TRBJ1-5; no definite D call. Germline V lookup: CDR1 LNHDA, CDR2 SQIVND (reference sequence). The CDR3 extends over 13 amino acids. V lost 1 base and J lost 4, with 5 bases in between. CDR3 amino acids: CASSIGQNQPQHF. The CDR3 DNA follows: TGTGCCAGTAGTATAGGGCAGAATCAGCCCCAGCATTTT. Looking up the rest from reference TRBV19 and TRBJ1-5 gives the full variable domain: DGGITQSPKYLFRKEGQNVTLSCEQNLNHDAMYWYRQDPGQGLRLIYYSQIVNDFQKGDIAEGYSVSREKKESFPLTVTSAQKNPTAFYLCASSIGQNQPQHFGDGTRLSIL.